This TCR beta chain was obtained from a study of T cells in narcolepsy. Measured with immunoSEQ multiplex PCR; TCRdb has only the in-frame clones, and not every one. Here the sample spans around 25,000 clones, approximately 80% being singletons. Trimming removed 0 bases from V and 6 bases from J; junction bases left unmatched: 4. CDR1 SGHAT and CDR2 FQNNGV come from the germline V gene. The CDR3 is made up of 15 amino acids. A note on this clone: No antigen is known for it.

Overall study results and limits: No autoreactive T cell clone sequences appeared in some memory CD4+ repertoires.

Sequenced: CD45RA- memory CD4+ T cells from PBMCs. The clonotype originates from a human donor with narcolepsy. V gene TRBV11-2 combines with J gene TRBJ2-2; 7 bases line up with TRBD2. CDR3 residues: CASSLEAGRAGELFF. The CDR3 bases are TGTGCCAGCAGCTTAGAAGCAGGGAGGGCCGGGGAGCTGTTTTTT.